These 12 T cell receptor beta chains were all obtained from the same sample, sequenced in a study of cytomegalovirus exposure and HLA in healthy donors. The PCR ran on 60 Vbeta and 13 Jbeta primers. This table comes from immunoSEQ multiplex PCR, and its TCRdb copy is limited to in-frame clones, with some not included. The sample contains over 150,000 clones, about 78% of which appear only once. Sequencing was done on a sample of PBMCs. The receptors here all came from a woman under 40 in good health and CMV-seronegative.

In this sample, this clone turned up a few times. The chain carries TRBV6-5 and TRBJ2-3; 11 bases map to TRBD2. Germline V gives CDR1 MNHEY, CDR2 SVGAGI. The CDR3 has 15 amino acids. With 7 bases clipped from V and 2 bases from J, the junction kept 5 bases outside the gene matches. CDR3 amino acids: CASTLSGRATDTQYF. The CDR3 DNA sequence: TGTGCCAGCACGCTTAGCGGGAGGGCCACAGATACGCAGTATTTT.

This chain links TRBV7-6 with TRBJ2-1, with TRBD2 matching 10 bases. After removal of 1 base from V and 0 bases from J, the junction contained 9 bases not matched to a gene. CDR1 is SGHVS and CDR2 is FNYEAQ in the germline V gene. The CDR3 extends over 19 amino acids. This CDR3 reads CASSLVPSGSGSSYNEQFF. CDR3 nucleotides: TGTGCCAGCAGCTTAGTACCTAGCGGGAGCGGCAGCTCCTACAATGAGCAGTTCTTC. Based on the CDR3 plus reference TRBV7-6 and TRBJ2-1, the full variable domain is GAGVSQSPRYKVTKRGQDVALRCDPISGHVSLYWYRQALGQGPEFLTYFNYEAQQDKSGLPNDRFSAERPEGSISTLTIQRTEQRDSAMYRCASSLVPSGSGSSYNEQFFGPGTRLTVL.

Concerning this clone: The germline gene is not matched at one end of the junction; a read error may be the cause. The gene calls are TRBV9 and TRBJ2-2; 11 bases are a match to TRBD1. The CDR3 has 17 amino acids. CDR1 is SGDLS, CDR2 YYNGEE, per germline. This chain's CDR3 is CASSPYGQGAKTGELFF. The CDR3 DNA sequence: TGTGCCAGCAGCCCCTACGGACAGGGGGCGAAAACCGGGGAGCTGTTTTTT.

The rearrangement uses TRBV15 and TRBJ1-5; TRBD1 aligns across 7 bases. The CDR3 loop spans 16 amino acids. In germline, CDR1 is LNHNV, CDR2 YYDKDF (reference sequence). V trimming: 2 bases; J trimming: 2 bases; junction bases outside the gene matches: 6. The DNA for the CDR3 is TGTGCCACCAGCAGAAGACAGGGTGGGGGCAATCAGCCCCAGCATTTT. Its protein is CATSRRQGGGNQPQHF.

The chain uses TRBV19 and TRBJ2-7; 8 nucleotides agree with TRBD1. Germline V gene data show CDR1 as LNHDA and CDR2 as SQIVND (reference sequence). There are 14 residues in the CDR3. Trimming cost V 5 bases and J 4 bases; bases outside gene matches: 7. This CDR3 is CASSDRDRMYEQYF. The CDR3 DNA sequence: TGTGCCAGTAGTGACCGGGACAGGATGTACGAGCAGTACTTC. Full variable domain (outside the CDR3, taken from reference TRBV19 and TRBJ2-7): DGGITQSPKYLFRKEGQNVTLSCEQNLNHDAMYWYRQDPGQGLRLIYYSQIVNDFQKGDIAEGYSVSREKKESFPLTVTSAQKNPTAFYLCASSDRDRMYEQYFGPGTRLTVT.

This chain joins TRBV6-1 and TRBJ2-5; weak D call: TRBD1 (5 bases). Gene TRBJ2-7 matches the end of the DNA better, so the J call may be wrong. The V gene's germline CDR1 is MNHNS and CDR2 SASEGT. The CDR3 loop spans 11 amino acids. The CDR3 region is CASTGSYEQYF. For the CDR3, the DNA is TGTGCCAGCACAGGGTCCTACGAGCAGTACTTC.

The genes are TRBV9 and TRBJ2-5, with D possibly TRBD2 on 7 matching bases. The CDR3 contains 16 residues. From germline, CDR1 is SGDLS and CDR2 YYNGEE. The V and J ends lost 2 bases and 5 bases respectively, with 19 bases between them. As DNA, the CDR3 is TGTGCCAGCAGCGTGGGTATCACGGGGGGCCTGGAGACCCAGTACTTC. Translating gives CASSVGITGGLETQYF. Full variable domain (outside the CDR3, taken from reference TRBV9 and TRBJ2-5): DSGVTQTPKHLITATGQRVTLRCSPRSGDLSVYWYQQSLDQGLQFLIQYYNGEERAKGNILERFSAQQFPDLHSELNLSSLELGDSALYFCASSVGITGGLETQYFGPGTRLLVL.

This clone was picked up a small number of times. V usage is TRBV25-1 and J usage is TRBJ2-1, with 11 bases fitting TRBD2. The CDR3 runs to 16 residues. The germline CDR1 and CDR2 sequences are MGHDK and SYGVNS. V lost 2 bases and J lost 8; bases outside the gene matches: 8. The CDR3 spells CASSEARTSGLDEQFF. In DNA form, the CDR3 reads TGTGCCAGCAGTGAAGCCCGGACTAGCGGGTTAGATGAGCAGTTCTTC.

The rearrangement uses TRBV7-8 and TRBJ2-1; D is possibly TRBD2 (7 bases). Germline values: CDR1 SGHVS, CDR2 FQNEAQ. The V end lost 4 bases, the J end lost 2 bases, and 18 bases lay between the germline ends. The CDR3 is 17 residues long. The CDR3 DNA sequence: TGTGCCAGCAGCTGGGGGGGCAAGCAAGGGGCCTACAATGAGCAGTTCTTC. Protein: CASSWGGKQGAYNEQFF. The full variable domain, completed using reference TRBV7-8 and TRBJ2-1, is GAGVSQSPRYKVAKRGQDVALRCDPISGHVSLFWYQQALGQGPEFLTYFQNEAQLDKSGLPSDRFFAERPEGSVSTLKIQRTQQEDSAVYLCASSWGGKQGAYNEQFFGPGTRLTVL.

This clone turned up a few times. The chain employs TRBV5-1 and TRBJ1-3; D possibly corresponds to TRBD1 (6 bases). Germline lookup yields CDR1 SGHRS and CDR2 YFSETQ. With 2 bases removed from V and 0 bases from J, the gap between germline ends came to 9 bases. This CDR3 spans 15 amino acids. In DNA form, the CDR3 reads TGCGCCAGCAGCTTCGGACAGAGCTCTGGAAACACCATATATTTT. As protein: CASSFGQSSGNTIYF. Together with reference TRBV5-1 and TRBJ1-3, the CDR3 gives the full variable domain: KAGVTQTPRYLIKTRGQQVTLSCSPISGHRSVSWYQQTPGQGLQFLFEYFSETQRNKGNFPGRFSGRQFSNSRSEMNVSTLELGDSALYLCASSFGQSSGNTIYFGEGSWLTVV.

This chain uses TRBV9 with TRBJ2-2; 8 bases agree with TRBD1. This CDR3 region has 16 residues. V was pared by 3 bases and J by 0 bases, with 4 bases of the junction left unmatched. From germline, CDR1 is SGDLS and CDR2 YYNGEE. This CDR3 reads CASSARQGPNTGELFF. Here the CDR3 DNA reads TGTGCCAGCAGCGCCAGACAGGGGCCGAACACCGGGGAGCTGTTTTTT.

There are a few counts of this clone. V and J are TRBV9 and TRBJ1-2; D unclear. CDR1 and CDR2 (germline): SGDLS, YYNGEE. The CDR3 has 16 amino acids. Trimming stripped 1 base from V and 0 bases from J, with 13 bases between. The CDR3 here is CASSVRHSPSNYGYTF. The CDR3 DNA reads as TGTGCCAGCAGCGTACGTCACAGCCCCTCTAACTATGGCTACACCTTC.